Listed here are 30 T cell receptor beta chains from one sample, sequenced in a study of patients and donors after allogeneic stem cell transplantation. MiXCR was run by TCRdb on the RT-PCR reads, yielding one entry per CDR3 protein. The profile shows roughly 880,000 distinct CDR3 sequences, more than 15% of them singletons. Sequencing used blood, either unsorted or a sorted T cell fraction (not recorded which). Receptors were obtained from a human donor who was either an allogeneic HSCT recipient or a stem cell or donor lymphocyte infusion donor (not recorded which). It is not recorded whose cells these are; they may come from a transplant donor.

The chain couples TRBV27 to TRBJ2-7; no clear D gene. Trimming shortened V by 4 bases and J by 5 bases, and 18 bases separated the two germline ends. CDR1 and CDR2 from the germline V gene are MNHEY and SMNVEV (reference sequence). This CDR3 region has 15 residues. The CDR3 is CASSYLRAQTHEQYF. CDR3 nucleotide sequence: TGTGCCAGCAGTTACCTCCGGGCACAAACCCACGAGCAGTACTTC.

This clonotype was seen more than once but under ten times. This chain connects TRBV7-9 to TRBJ2-7; possibly TRBD1 for D (6 bases). From germline, CDR1 is SEHNR and CDR2 FQNEAQ (reference sequence). Trimming left V 4 bases short and J 6 bases short, with 19 bases between. The CDR3 length is 15 residues. The CDR3 loop is CASSSNNRVGGEQYF. The CDR3 DNA sequence: TGTGCCAGCAGCTCAAACAACAGGGTTGGAGGCGAGCAGTACTTC. The variable domain in full, completed from reference TRBV7-9 and TRBJ2-7, reads DTGVSQNPRHKITKRGQNVTFRCDPISEHNRLYWYRQTLGQGPEFLTYFQNEAQLEKSRLLSDRFSAERPKGSFSTLEIQRTEQGDSAMYLCASSSNNRVGGEQYFGPGTRLTVT.

The J gene is TRBJ1-5, the V gene TRBV27; no clear D. Trimming took off 3 bases at V and 0 bases at J, with 9 bases between the two ends. Germline lookup yields CDR1 MNHEY and CDR2 SMNVEV (reference sequence). The CDR3 length is 15 residues. The CDR3 spells CASSFGSFSNQPQHF. Written as DNA, the CDR3 is TGTGCCAGCAGTTTTGGGTCGTTTAGCAATCAGCCCCAGCATTTT.

DNA for the CDR3: TGCAGCGTTAGCGGGACTACCACCGCGGGGGCGCAGTATTTT. Its translation is CSVSGTTTAGAQYF. The chain uses TRBV29-1 and TRBJ2-3; 7 bases are shared with TRBD2. CDR1 is SQVTM, CDR2 ANQGSEA, per germline. The CDR3 sequence is 14 residues long. The V segment lost 5 bases and the J segment 10 bases; nucleotides outside the gene matches: 15.

V and J are TRBV7-6 and TRBJ2-5; D might be TRBD2 (6 bases). V was cut by 5 bases and J by 9 bases, with 13 bases left in between. Germline values: CDR1 SGHVS, CDR2 FNYEAQ. The CDR3 length is 12 residues. As DNA, the CDR3 is TGTGCCAGCAGCCCTCGAGGGGAGGCCCAGTACTTC. It is translated as CASSPRGEAQYF.

This clonotype was seen more than once but under ten times. V usage is TRBV7-8 and J usage is TRBJ2-1; D remains unclear. Between the trimmed V and J ends, which lost 5 bases and 5 bases, there was a span of 19 bases. Germline CDR1 and CDR2: SGHVS and FQNEAQ. This CDR3 is built from 16 residues. This chain's CDR3 is CASSARVVPRHNEQFF. CDR3 nucleotides: TGTGCCAGCAGCGCTAGGGTAGTCCCAAGGCACAATGAGCAGTTCTTC.

The table lists this clonotype with a few counts. The V call is TRBV27, the J call TRBJ1-4, with D perhaps matching TRBD1 (6 bases). CDR1 and CDR2 (germline): MNHEY, SMNVEV (reference sequence). The CDR3 extends over 17 amino acids. V lost 1 base to trimming and J lost 1 base, with 13 bases between them. The CDR3 DNA follows: TGTGCCAGCAGTTTATGGGGGCAGGGGATAACTAATGAAAAACTGTTTTTT. Its translation: CASSLWGQGITNEKLFF.

This clonotype turned up a few times. This chain links TRBV4-3 with TRBJ1-2; the match to TRBD1 covers 7 bases. The CDR3 runs to 18 residues. V gave up 0 bases and J gave up 2 bases; unmatched junction bases: 12. Germline CDR1 LGHNA, CDR2 YSLEER. CDR3 residues: CASSQDRGGFKGNYGYTF. The CDR3 DNA sequence: TGCGCCAGCAGCCAAGATCGAGGGGGCTTCAAGGGCAACTATGGCTACACCTTC.

V gene TRBV29-1 combines with J gene TRBJ2-5; D might be TRBD1 (6 bases). Germline V gene lookup returns CDR1 SQVTM and CDR2 ANQGSEA. The CDR3 sequence is 14 residues long. The germline V and J ends were trimmed by 5 bases and 4 bases, with 17 bases remaining between them. CDR3 coding DNA: TGCAGCGTTCCCCAACAGGGCTCGCTAGAGACCCAGTACTTC. Translated: CSVPQQGSLETQYF.

J is TRBJ2-1 and V is TRBV5-1, with D possibly TRBD2 on 5 matching bases. The CDR3 contains 14 residues. V was pared by 6 bases and J by 1 base, with 11 bases between. Per the germline V gene, CDR1 is SGHRS and CDR2 is YFSETQ. DNA of the CDR3: TGCGCCAGCACCGTGGCGGGTTCCTACAATGAGCAGTTCTTC. It specifies CASTVAGSYNEQFF.

This clonotype has at least ten counts. The chain carries TRBV12-3 or TRBV12-4 and TRBJ2-6; D remains ambiguous. The ends were cut back, 6 bases at V and 1 base at J, with 7 bases in the middle. This CDR3 is built from 14 residues. CDR3 coding DNA: TGTGCCAGCAGCCCTTCATCTGGGGCCAACGTCCTGACTTTC. It encodes CASSPSSGANVLTF.

In this sample, this clonotype turned up a few times. V is TRBV12-3 or TRBV12-4 and J is TRBJ2-1, with no clear D. Trimming pared 5 bases from V and 6 bases from J, leaving 11 bases between. The length of the CDR3 is 13 residues. In DNA, the CDR3 is TGTGCCAGCAGTAAAGGTCGGGCCAATGAGCAGTTCTTC. This sequence encodes CASSKGRANEQFF.

This clonotype came up many times. The chain carries TRBV29-1 and TRBJ2-7; 10 bases are a match to TRBD2. From germline, CDR1 is SQVTM and CDR2 ANQGSEA. Losses at the gene ends were 3 bases for V and 4 bases for J; bases not matched to a gene: 6. The CDR3 extends over 14 amino acids. This CDR3 is CSVELAGEGYEQYF. DNA for the CDR3: TGCAGCGTTGAGCTAGCGGGAGAAGGTTACGAGCAGTACTTC.

The chain recombines TRBV7-3 with TRBJ2-2; 7 nucleotides match TRBD2. This CDR3 spans 17 amino acids. Germline assignment: CDR1 SGHTA and CDR2 FQGTGA. The trim removed 3 bases at V and 5 bases at J, leaving 12 bases unmatched. CDR3 coding DNA: TGTGCCAGCAGCTTTCCGTCGGGACTAAAAACGACCGGGGAGCTGTTTTTT. Protein: CASSFPSGLKTTGELFF.

The V and J genes are TRBV7-9 and TRBJ1-2; 10 bases fit TRBD1. The germline gives CDR1 SEHNR, CDR2 FQNEAQ (reference sequence). CDR3 length: 15 amino acids. J lost 3 bases, V lost 5 bases, and 6 bases had no gene match. The CDR3 protein is CASSTPGTGDYGYTF. CDR3 sequence (DNA): TGTGCCAGCAGCACACCCGGGACAGGGGACTATGGCTACACCTTC.

The rearrangement links TRBV4-2 to TRBJ2-5; the D is unclear. The V end was cut by 0 bases, the J end by 4 bases, with 6 bases between. CDR3 length equals 13 residues. Germline V lookup: CDR1 LGHNA, CDR2 YNFKEQ. CDR3 sequence: CASSQEFGETQYF. In nucleotides, the CDR3 is TGTGCCAGCAGCCAAGAATTCGGAGAGACCCAGTACTTC.

This chain connects TRBV27 to TRBJ2-7; 9 bases match TRBD1. V dropped 10 bases and J dropped 3; count of bases not matched to a gene: 7. In germline, CDR1 is MNHEY, CDR2 SMNVEV (reference sequence). This CDR3 has 13 residues. CDR3 amino acids: CATMGQGVYEQYF. DNA of the CDR3: TGTGCCACCATGGGACAGGGCGTCTACGAGCAGTACTTC.

A few counts support this clonotype. DNA of the CDR3: TGTGCCAGCAGTTTTCTGGAGATTGGCACAGATACGCAGTATTTT. Translating gives CASSFLEIGTDTQYF. The V and J genes are TRBV27 and TRBJ2-3; D gene unclear. Germline CDR1 MNHEY, CDR2 SMNVEV (reference sequence). Trimming took 3 bases from V and 1 from J, leaving 11 bases between them. The CDR3 runs 15 residues.

The table lists this clonotype with many counts. The rearrangement links TRBV12-3 or TRBV12-4 to TRBJ2-2; weak D call: TRBD1 (6 bases). The V gene lost 0 bases and the J gene lost 6 bases, with 14 bases spanning the gap. The CDR3 totals 16 residues. The CDR3, as DNA: TGTGCCAGCAGTTTAGCGGGCCTGGCAGGGGCCGGGGAGCTGTTTTTT. Residues: CASSLAGLAGAGELFF.

This clonotype has just a few counts. The chain employs TRBV5-1 and TRBJ2-1, with 8 bases aligning to TRBD2. Germline V gene lookup returns CDR1 SGHRS and CDR2 YFSETQ. The CDR3 is 15 residues long. With V trimmed by 3 bases and J by 3 bases, 5 bases remained unmatched. As DNA, the CDR3 is TGCGCCAGCAGCTCGGGAGGGGGGAACTACAATGAGCAGTTCTTC. Translation gives CASSSGGGNYNEQFF.

This clonotype was picked up many times. This CDR3 is CASSYSFTGSTDTQYF. Written as DNA, the CDR3 is TGTGCCAGCAGTTACTCGTTTACGGGCAGCACAGATACGCAGTATTTT. This chain connects TRBV6-5 to TRBJ2-3; no firm D call. There are 16 residues in the CDR3. The germline gives CDR1 MNHEY, CDR2 SVGAGI. The V and J ends lost 0 bases and 0 bases respectively, with 10 bases between them.

The rearrangement joins TRBV5-5 to TRBJ1-2; 8 positions match TRBD1. J was trimmed by 5 bases and V by 2 bases; bases with no gene match: 5. The V gene's germline CDR1 is SGHKS and CDR2 YYEKEE (reference sequence). There are 14 residues in the CDR3. The CDR3 bases are TGTGCCAGCAGCTTTGCACAGGGGGGTTATGGCTACACCTTC. Its translation is CASSFAQGGYGYTF.

This clonotype was seen a few times. The chain carries TRBV29-1 and TRBJ2-1; D tentatively reads TRBD1 or TRBD2 (5 bases each). The CDR3 spans 16 residues. Trimming cost V 6 bases and J 3 bases, with 21 bases left between them. The germline gives CDR1 SQVTM, CDR2 ANQGSEA. CDR3 loop: CSVATDGGRGYNEQFF. The CDR3 coding sequence is TGCAGCGTGGCTACGGACGGAGGAAGGGGCTACAATGAGCAGTTCTTC.

This clonotype was observed a handful of times. V usage is TRBV11-2 and J usage is TRBJ1-1; D not resolved. With 5 bases removed from V and 1 base from J, the gap between germline ends came to 14 bases. This CDR3 comprises 15 residues. CDR1 and CDR2 (germline): SGHAT, FQNNGV. The DNA for the CDR3 is TGTGCCAGCAGCCGGCAATTGGGCCGGAACACTGAAGCTTTCTTT. Residues: CASSRQLGRNTEAFF.

The chain joins TRBV27 to TRBJ2-3; 9 nucleotides align to TRBD2. This CDR3 spans 16 amino acids. Trimming removed 5 bases from V and 2 bases from J; junction bases left unmatched: 8. Germline loops: CDR1 MNHEY, CDR2 SMNVEV (reference sequence). The DNA for the CDR3 is TGTGCCAGCAGTCAGTATAGCGGGGGACTCACAGATACGCAGTATTTT. Residues: CASSQYSGGLTDTQYF.

This clonotype has more than one count but fewer than ten. The V call is TRBV12-3 or TRBV12-4, the J call TRBJ1-2, with 7 bases aligning to TRBD1. The CDR3 contains 14 residues. Trimming at V came to 4 bases and at J to 6 bases, leaving 8 bases not matched to a gene. The CDR3 is CASSSPGRGNGYTF. The CDR3, as DNA: TGTGCCAGCAGTTCTCCAGGCAGGGGGAATGGCTACACCTTC.

The genes are TRBV18 and TRBJ2-7, with TRBD2 matching over 9 bases. Looked up from germline, CDR1 is KGHSH and CDR2 is LQKENI. This CDR3 spans 16 amino acids. V shed 6 bases, J shed 3 bases, and the junction held 12 bases outside the gene matches. This CDR3 is CASSTRAGGANYEQYF. The CDR3, as DNA: TGTGCCAGCTCCACACGGGCGGGGGGGGCAAACTACGAGCAGTACTTC.

In nucleotides, the CDR3 is TGTGCCAGCAGCTTAGTACCACAGGGGGTAAACACTGAAGCTTTCTTT. Translating it yields CASSLVPQGVNTEAFF. The chain recombines TRBV7-9 with TRBJ1-1; 8 bases map to TRBD1. Germline assignment: CDR1 SEHNR and CDR2 FQNEAQ (reference sequence). The CDR3 runs 16 residues. The V and J ends lost 1 base and 2 bases, in that order; junction bases with no gene match: 6.

The chain has TRBV5-1 and TRBJ1-5, with D possibly TRBD1 on 6 matching bases. The CDR3 is 16 residues long. The germline V and J ends were trimmed by 0 bases and 6 bases, with 16 bases remaining between them. Germline V gene data show CDR1 as SGHRS and CDR2 as YFSETQ. CDR3 bases: TGCGCCAGCAGCTTGGGAGGGGGGGATGTTACTCAGCCCCAGCATTTT. Amino acid sequence: CASSLGGGDVTQPQHF.

This clonotype was counted at least ten times. DNA for the CDR3: TGCAGTGCTAGGGAACCGGGGCCCCTGTATTTT. This codes for CSAREPGPLYF. This chain links TRBV20-1 with TRBJ2-3, with D perhaps TRBD1 or TRBD2 (5 bases each). Trimming shortened V by 3 bases and J by 14 bases, and 15 bases separated the two germline ends. The germline gives CDR1 DFQATT, CDR2 SNEGSKA (reference sequence). CDR3 length: 11 residues.